This note documents a single T cell receptor beta chain sequence. What it binds is not known. The CDR3 runs to 15 residues. The V gene lost 0 bases and the J gene lost 5 bases, with 10 bases spanning the gap. The germline CDR1 and CDR2 sequences are MNHEY and SVGAGI. This sample was taken from a study of glioma-infiltrating T cells after dendritic cell vaccination. Points from the study as a whole: Few patients contributed both blood and tumor specimens.

The method was immunoSEQ multiplex PCR; TCRdb's version includes in-frame clones alone and lacks a portion of them. The sample holds roughly 68,000 clones, approximately 78% seen once. The chain uses TRBV6-5 and TRBJ2-2; possibly TRBD1 for D (6 bases). The sequence derives from a human donor with glioblastoma. Sample: blood, taken before dendritic cell vaccination. DNA for the CDR3: TGTGCCAGCAGTTACTCAGCTAGGGGGACCGGGGAGCTGTTTTTT. This gives the protein CASSYSARGTGELFF.